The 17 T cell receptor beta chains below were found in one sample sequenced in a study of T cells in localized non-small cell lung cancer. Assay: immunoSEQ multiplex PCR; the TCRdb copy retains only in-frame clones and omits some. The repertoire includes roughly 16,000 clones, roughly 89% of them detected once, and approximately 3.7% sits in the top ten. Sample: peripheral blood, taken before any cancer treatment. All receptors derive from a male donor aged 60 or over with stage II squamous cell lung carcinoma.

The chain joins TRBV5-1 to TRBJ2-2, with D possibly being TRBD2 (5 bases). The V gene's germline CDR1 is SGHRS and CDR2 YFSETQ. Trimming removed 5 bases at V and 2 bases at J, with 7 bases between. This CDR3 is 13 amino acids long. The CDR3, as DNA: TGCGCCAGCAGTCGGGAAAACACCGGGGAGCTGTTTTTT. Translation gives CASSRENTGELFF.

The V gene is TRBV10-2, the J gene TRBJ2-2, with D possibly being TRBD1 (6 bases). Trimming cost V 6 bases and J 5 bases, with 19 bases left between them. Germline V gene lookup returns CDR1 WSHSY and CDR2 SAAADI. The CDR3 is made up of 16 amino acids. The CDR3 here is CASRIRDNMGTGELFF. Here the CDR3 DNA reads TGCGCCAGCAGGATCCGGGACAACATGGGAACCGGGGAGCTGTTTTTT.

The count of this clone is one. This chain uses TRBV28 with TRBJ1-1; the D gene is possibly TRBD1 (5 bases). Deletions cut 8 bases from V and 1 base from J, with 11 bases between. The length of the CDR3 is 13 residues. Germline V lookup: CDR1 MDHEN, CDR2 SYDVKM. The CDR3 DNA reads TGTGCCAGCCGCGACAGCTGGAACACTGAAGCTTTCTTT. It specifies CASRDSWNTEAFF.

The CDR3 loop reads CASSPLPGGLTDTQYF. For the CDR3, the DNA is TGTGCCAGCAGCCCCCTACCGGGAGGACTCACAGATACGCAGTATTTT. The V call is TRBV6-6, the J call TRBJ2-3, with TRBD2 identical over 7 bases. Germline trimming cut 6 bases from V and 2 bases from J; bases unmatched to any gene: 11. Germline V gives CDR1 MNHNY, CDR2 SVGAGI (reference sequence). The length of the CDR3 is 16 residues.

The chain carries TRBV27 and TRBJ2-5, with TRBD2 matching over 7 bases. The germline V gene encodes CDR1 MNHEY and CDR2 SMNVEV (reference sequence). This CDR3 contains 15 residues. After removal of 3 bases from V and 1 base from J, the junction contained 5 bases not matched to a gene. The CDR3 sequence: CASSFAGALQETQYF. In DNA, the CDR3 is TGTGCCAGCAGTTTTGCGGGAGCTCTCCAAGAGACCCAGTACTTC.

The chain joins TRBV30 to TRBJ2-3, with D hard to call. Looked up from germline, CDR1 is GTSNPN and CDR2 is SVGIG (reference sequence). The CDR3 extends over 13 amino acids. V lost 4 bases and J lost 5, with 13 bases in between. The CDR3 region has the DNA TGTGCCTGGAACAGAATATCCCAAGATACGCAGTATTTT. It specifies CAWNRISQDTQYF.

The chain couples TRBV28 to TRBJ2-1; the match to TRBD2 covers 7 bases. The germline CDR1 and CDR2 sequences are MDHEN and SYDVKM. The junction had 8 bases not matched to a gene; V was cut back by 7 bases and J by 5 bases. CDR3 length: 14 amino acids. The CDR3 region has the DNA TGTGCCAGCATTTTGTCTAGCGGTCACAATGAGCAGTTCTTC. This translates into CASILSSGHNEQFF. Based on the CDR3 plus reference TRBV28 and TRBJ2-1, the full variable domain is DVKVTQSSRYLVKRTGEKVFLECVQDMDHENMFWYRQDPGLGLRLIYFSYDVKMKEKGDIPEGYSVSREKKERFSLILESASTNQTSMYLCASILSSGHNEQFFGPGTRLTVL.

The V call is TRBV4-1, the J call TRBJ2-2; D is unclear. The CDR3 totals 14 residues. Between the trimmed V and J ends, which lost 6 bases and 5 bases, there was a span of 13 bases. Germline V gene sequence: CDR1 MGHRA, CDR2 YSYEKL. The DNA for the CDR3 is TGCGCCAGCAGGGGGTCGGTGAGGACCGGGGAGCTGTTTTTT. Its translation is CASRGSVRTGELFF.

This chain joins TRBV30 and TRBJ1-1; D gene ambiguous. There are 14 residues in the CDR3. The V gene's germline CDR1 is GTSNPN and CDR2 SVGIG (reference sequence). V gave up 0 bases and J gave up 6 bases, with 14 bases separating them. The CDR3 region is CAWSVGLPGAEAFF. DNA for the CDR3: TGTGCCTGGAGTGTAGGGCTGCCCGGAGCTGAAGCTTTCTTT.

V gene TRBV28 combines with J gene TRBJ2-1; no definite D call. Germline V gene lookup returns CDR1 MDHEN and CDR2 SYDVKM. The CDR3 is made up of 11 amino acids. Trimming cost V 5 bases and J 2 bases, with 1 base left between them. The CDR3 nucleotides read TGTGCCAGCAGTACCTACAATGAGCAGTTCTTC. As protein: CASSTYNEQFF.

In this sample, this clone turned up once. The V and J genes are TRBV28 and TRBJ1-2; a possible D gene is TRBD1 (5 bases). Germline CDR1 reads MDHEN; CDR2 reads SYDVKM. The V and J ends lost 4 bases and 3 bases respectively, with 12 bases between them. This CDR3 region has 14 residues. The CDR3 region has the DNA TGTGCCAGCAGTTCCGGACAAGCAGACTATGGCTACACCTTC. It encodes CASSSGQADYGYTF.

CDR3: CASSSPGWVRAFF. In DNA form, the CDR3 reads TGTGCCAGCAGTTCCCCGGGGTGGGTACGGGCTTTCTTT. The chain links TRBV6-5 to TRBJ1-1; D is unresolved. The CDR3 is 13 residues long. Trimming cost V 4 bases and J 11 bases, with 17 bases left between them. Germline CDR1 and CDR2: MNHEY and SVGAGI.

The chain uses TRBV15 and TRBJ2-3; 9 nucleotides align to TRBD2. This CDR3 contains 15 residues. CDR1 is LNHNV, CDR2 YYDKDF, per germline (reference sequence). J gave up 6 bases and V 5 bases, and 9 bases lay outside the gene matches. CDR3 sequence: CATSRTGTSLDTQYF. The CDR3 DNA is TGTGCCACCAGCCGAACCGGGACTAGCCTGGATACGCAGTATTTT.

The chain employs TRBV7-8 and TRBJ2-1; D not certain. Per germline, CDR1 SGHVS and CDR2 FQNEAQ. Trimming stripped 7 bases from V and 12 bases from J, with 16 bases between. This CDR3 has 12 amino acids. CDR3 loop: CASTQPQGRQFF. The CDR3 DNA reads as TGTGCCAGCACCCAGCCGCAAGGTCGGCAGTTCTTC. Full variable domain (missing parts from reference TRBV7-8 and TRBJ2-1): GAGVSQSPRYKVAKRGQDVALRCDPISGHVSLFWYQQALGQGPEFLTYFQNEAQLDKSGLPSDRFFAERPEGSVSTLKIQRTQQEDSAVYLCASTQPQGRQFFGPGTRLTVL.

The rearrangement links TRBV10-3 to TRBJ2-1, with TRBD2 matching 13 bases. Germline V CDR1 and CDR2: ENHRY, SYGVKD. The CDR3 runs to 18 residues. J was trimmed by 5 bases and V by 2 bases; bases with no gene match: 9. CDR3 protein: CAISELGTSGKRDNEQFF. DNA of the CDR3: TGTGCCATCAGTGAGCTTGGGACTAGCGGGAAAAGAGACAATGAGCAGTTCTTC.

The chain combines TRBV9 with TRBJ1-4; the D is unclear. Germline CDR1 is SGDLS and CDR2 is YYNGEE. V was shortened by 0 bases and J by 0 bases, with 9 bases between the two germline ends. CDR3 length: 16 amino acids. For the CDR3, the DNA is TGTGCCAGCAGCGTAGGACGGCGTGCAACTAATGAAAAACTGTTTTTT. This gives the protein CASSVGRRATNEKLFF.

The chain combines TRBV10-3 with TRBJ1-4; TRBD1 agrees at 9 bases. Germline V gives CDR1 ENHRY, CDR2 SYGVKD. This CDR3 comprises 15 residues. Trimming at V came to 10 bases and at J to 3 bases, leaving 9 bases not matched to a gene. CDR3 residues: CATADGTGSNEKLFF. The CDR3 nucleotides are TGTGCCACCGCAGACGGGACAGGGTCTAATGAAAAACTGTTTTTT.